This T cell receptor beta chain was sequenced for a study of blood T cell repertoires in COVID-19. This CDR3 has 14 amino acids. The ends were cut back, 3 bases at V and 4 bases at J, with 13 bases in the middle. Germline values: CDR1 MDHEN, CDR2 SYDVKM. The method was immunoSEQ multiplex PCR; TCRdb's version includes in-frame clones alone and lacks a portion of them. Of about 200,000 clones in the sample, more than 85% were seen once. The sequenced sample was peripheral blood. V and J are TRBV28 and TRBJ2-7; D is unclear. The receptor was derived from a man aged 55-75 years with COVID-19, enrolled during active disease. The CDR3 DNA reads as TGTGCCAGCAGTTTGGCTAGTTTAAAGTACGAGCAGTACTTC. This gives the protein CASSLASLKYEQYF.